This T cell receptor (beta chain) was captured in a study of synovial regulatory T cells in juvenile arthritis. Overall study findings and caveats: Inflammation-associated Treg cells in blood had less TCR diversity than the remaining blood Treg cells. Synovial Teff and blood CPL repertoires partially overlapped with iaTreg TCR repertoires, which were largely patient-private.

Repertoires were generated with immunoSEQ multiplex PCR, while TCRdb's copy carries only in-frame clones and drops some. Here the sample table reports about 10,000 clones. Of note for this clone: As yet, its antigen is unknown.

CDR3 length equals 18 residues. The DNA sequence is not available. CDR1 and CDR2 from the germline V gene are LGHNA and YSLEER. Median disease duration was about seven years, range 0.2-19.1. The V call is TRBV4-3, the J call TRBJ2-6. This sequence was found in a donor younger than 30 with juvenile idiopathic arthritis. Sequencing was performed on Treg cells from blood. Subset denoted: remaining (HLA-DR-negative) circulating blood Treg cells. The chain's CDR3 is CASSHRRRSASGANVLTF.